This TCR beta chain was captured by sequencing in a study of post-analysis software for immune sequencing data. The junction had 3 bases not matched to a gene; V was cut back by 4 bases and J by 0 bases. Germline CDR1 is DFQATT and CDR2 is SNEGSKA (reference sequence). The CDR3 spans 13 residues. Researchers reported that TCR beta cDNA libraries carried unique molecular identifiers. A population of roughly 0.85 to 10 million T cells gave rise to approximately 530,000 cDNA molecules. TCRdb re-derived calls from the PCR reads in MiXCR, one entry per CDR3 protein. The data contain roughly 400,000 distinct CDR3 sequences, approximately 38% of them singletons. As to this clonotype: Its antigen is currently unknown.

Whole-study findings and limits: Patients showed TRBV5-6, TRBV5-1 and TRBV20-1 among 4 or 5 TRBV segments more frequent than in controls. For normalized Chao1 diversity, multiple sclerosis patients scored significantly lower than controls did. F measure grouped same-batch samples tightly together.

The J gene is TRBJ2-7, the V gene TRBV20-1; the match to TRBD2 covers 7 bases. What was sequenced was blood. The receptor's source is a girl aged 2 to 9 with multiple sclerosis. The CDR3 sequence is CSAIRDYSYEQYF. DNA of the CDR3: TGCAGTGCTATCCGGGACTACTCCTACGAGCAGTACTTC.